Below are 22 T cell receptor beta chains sequenced from a single sample in a study of CD8 T cells in ankylosing spondylitis. TCRdb reprocessed the 5' RACE reads via MiXCR and lists one record per CDR3 protein. Of under 250,000 distinct CDR3 sequences in the sample, under 8.5% were seen once. Sequencing was carried out using blood, either unsorted or a sorted T cell fraction (not recorded which). Receptor source: a female donor with ankylosing spondylitis or in good health (not recorded which).

This clonotype has ten or more counts. The CDR3 bases are TGTGCCAGCAGCTTGATTCGGACTTACTACGAGCAGTACTTC. This gives the protein CASSLIRTYYEQYF. This rearrangement joins TRBV7-2 to TRBJ2-7; a weak D match, TRBD2 (5 bases). The V end was cut by 3 bases, the J end by 3 bases, with 12 bases between. CDR1 SGHTA and CDR2 FQGNSA come from the germline V gene. The CDR3 covers 14 residues.

The chain uses TRBV5-6 and TRBJ2-7; maybe TRBD1 (6 bases). CDR1 and CDR2 (germline): SGHDT, YYEEEE. The V end was cut by 0 bases, the J end by 7 bases, with 11 bases between. There are 13 residues in the CDR3. For the CDR3, the DNA is TGTGCCAGCAGCTTGGGACCCCAGGGGGAGCAGTACTTC. It specifies CASSLGPQGEQYF.

In its sample, this clonotype was seen many times. This rearrangement joins TRBV6-5 to TRBJ2-2; D assignment may be TRBD1 or TRBD2 (6 bases each). CDR1 is MNHEY, CDR2 SVGAGI, per germline. Trimming took 0 bases from V and 7 from J, leaving 9 bases between them. The CDR3 extends over 14 amino acids. The CDR3 DNA is TGTGCCAGCAGTTACTCGAAGGGGGGCGGGGAGCTGTTTTTT. Its translation: CASSYSKGGGELFF.

This clonotype was seen more than once but under ten times. The chain carries TRBV4-3 and TRBJ1-1; the D gene is possibly TRBD1 (6 bases). The CDR3 has 15 amino acids. Per the germline V gene, CDR1 is LGHNA and CDR2 is YSLEER. V was trimmed by 1 base and J by 1 base, leaving 10 bases between them. CDR3 sequence (DNA): TGCGCCAGCAGCCAAGTTCTACAGGGGAACACTGAAGCTTTCTTT. It is translated as CASSQVLQGNTEAFF.

This clonotype was detected ten times or more. This sequence joins TRBV7-8 and TRBJ2-1; 10 nucleotides line up with TRBD2. The length of the CDR3 is 15 residues. Germline CDR1 reads SGHVS; CDR2 reads FQNEAQ. V lost 5 bases to trimming and J lost 6 bases; unmatched junction nucleotides: 7. In DNA, the CDR3 is TGTGCCAGCAGCCCCAGGACTAGCGGCCGCAATGAGCAGTTCTTC. Translated: CASSPRTSGRNEQFF.

The sample holds many counts of this clonotype. The V gene is TRBV28, the J gene TRBJ2-7, with 8 bases matching TRBD2. The CDR3 contains 15 residues. The V gene's germline CDR1 is MDHEN and CDR2 SYDVKM. V lost 0 bases and J lost 1; bases outside the gene matches: 2. CDR3 coding DNA: TGTGCCAGCAGTTTATGGCGCGGGAGGTCCTACGAGCAGTACTTC. This translates into CASSLWRGRSYEQYF.

This clonotype was counted many times. The chain is built from TRBV7-8 and TRBJ2-2; 10 bases agree with TRBD1. The CDR3 length is 16 residues. Trimming took 3 bases from V and 4 from J; bases not matched to a gene: 5. Germline CDR1 and CDR2: SGHVS and FQNEAQ. CDR3 bases: TGTGCCAGCAGCTTTTGGGGACAGGGGACCACCGGGGAGCTGTTTTTT. Translation: CASSFWGQGTTGELFF.

This clonotype was observed at least ten times. V usage is TRBV12-3 or TRBV12-4 and J usage is TRBJ1-2; TRBD1 is a possible D gene (5 bases). V was shortened by 8 bases and J by 8 bases, with 15 bases between the two germline ends. The CDR3 covers 12 residues. CDR3 bases: TGTGCCAGCTCCTTGGGGGTTAGAGGCTACACCTTC. This translates into CASSLGVRGYTF.

A few counts support this clonotype. The rearrangement links TRBV4-3 to TRBJ2-7; the match to TRBD2 covers 10 bases. From germline, CDR1 is LGHNA and CDR2 YSLEER. The J segment lost 1 base and the V segment lost 0 bases, leaving 12 bases of the junction unmatched. CDR3 length: 19 residues. CDR3 region: CASSQDSVAGGPNSYEQYF. The CDR3, as DNA: TGCGCCAGCAGCCAAGATTCGGTAGCGGGAGGCCCTAATTCCTACGAGCAGTACTTC.

This clonotype was seen repeatedly, ten times or more. The chain joins TRBV9 to TRBJ1-5; TRBD1 agrees at 9 bases. J gave up 6 bases and V 3 bases, and 4 bases lay outside the gene matches. Germline V CDR1 and CDR2: SGDLS, YYNGEE. The CDR3 length is 14 residues. The CDR3 loop reads CASSAGQGAQPQHF. The CDR3, as DNA: TGTGCCAGCAGCGCGGGACAGGGCGCTCAGCCCCAGCATTTT.

Worth noting for this clonotype: This may be a read error, as it is one base from a much larger clone. The J gene is TRBJ2-5, the V gene TRBV11-1; D is uncertain. Germline V lookup: CDR1 SGHAT, CDR2 FQDESV (reference sequence). The CDR3 covers 13 residues. The CDR3 nucleotides read TGTACCAGCAGCTACCAGGATCTAGAGACCCAGTACTTC. This translates into CTSSYQDLETQYF.

This chain uses TRBV12-3 or TRBV12-4 with TRBJ2-2, with TRBD2 matching over 10 bases. The CDR3 runs 15 residues. V shed 8 bases, J shed 5 bases, and the junction held 8 bases outside the gene matches. CDR3 sequence (DNA): TGTGCCAGCGGTCTAGCGGGAGTAGAAACCGGGGAGCTGTTTTTT. The encoded protein is CASGLAGVETGELFF.

The sample holds many counts of this clonotype. The chain recombines TRBV30 with TRBJ1-2; 7 nucleotides match TRBD1. CDR1 is GTSNPN, CDR2 SVGIG, per germline (reference sequence). With 2 bases clipped from V and 2 bases from J, the junction kept 8 bases outside the gene matches. The CDR3 runs to 15 residues. The CDR3 loop is CAWSLSPGQNYGYTF. In nucleotides, the CDR3 is TGTGCCTGGAGTCTTTCTCCGGGACAGAACTATGGCTACACCTTC.

Comment on this clonotype: This may stem from a read error, because a much larger clone lies one nucleotide away. The chain couples TRBV29-1 to TRBJ2-5; D gene uncertain. CDR3 length equals 9 residues. Germline V lookup: CDR1 SQVTM, CDR2 ANQGSEA. V shed 8 bases and J shed 6 bases, with 7 bases lying between them. CDR3 bases: TGCAGCCCTGGTAAGACCCAGTACTTC. Translation: CSPGKTQYF.

This clonotype was detected ten times or more. The chain is built from TRBV12-3 or TRBV12-4 and TRBJ2-2; no definite D call. V shed 6 bases and J shed 5 bases, with 13 bases lying between them. There are 14 residues in the CDR3. The CDR3 bases are TGTGCCAGCAGCCGAATGACTGGGACCGGGGAGCTGTTTTTT. Its protein product is CASSRMTGTGELFF.

This clonotype was detected ten times or more. J is TRBJ2-1 and V is TRBV29-1; D ambiguous. The CDR3 loop spans 14 amino acids. Germline V gene sequence: CDR1 SQVTM, CDR2 ANQGSEA. Trimming pared 5 bases from V and 0 bases from J, leaving 11 bases between. The CDR3 protein is CSVSGRLSYNEQFF. CDR3 coding DNA: TGCAGCGTTAGTGGGCGGCTCTCCTACAATGAGCAGTTCTTC.

V gene TRBV28 combines with J gene TRBJ1-1, with a possible D match to TRBD1 (5 bases). Looked up from germline, CDR1 is MDHEN and CDR2 is SYDVKM. The V and J ends lost 5 bases and 5 bases respectively, with 21 bases between them. The CDR3 is made up of 16 amino acids. CDR3 region: CASSGTEKGRKTEAFF. The CDR3 DNA sequence: TGTGCCAGCAGTGGTACAGAAAAGGGACGGAAAACTGAAGCTTTCTTT.

This clonotype was seen repeatedly, ten times or more. The chain couples TRBV20-1 to TRBJ2-7, with TRBD1 matching 7 bases. Trimming took 6 bases from V and 7 from J; bases not matched to a gene: 12. The CDR3 consists of 13 residues. The germline CDR1 and CDR2 sequences are DFQATT and SNEGSKA (reference sequence). DNA of the CDR3: TGCAGTGCCCAAGGGGGCCGCGATTGGGAGCAGTACTTC. Protein: CSAQGGRDWEQYF.

This clonotype was seen repeatedly, ten times or more. The chain is built from TRBV5-1 and TRBJ2-1; tentatively, D is TRBD2 (5 bases). The CDR3 sequence is 14 residues long. V was trimmed by 1 base and J by 5 bases, leaving 10 bases between them. From germline, CDR1 is SGHRS and CDR2 YFSETQ. The CDR3, as DNA: TGCGCCAGCAGCTTGCAAGGACTGGACAATGAGCAGTTCTTC. This codes for CASSLQGLDNEQFF.

This chain's CDR3 is CASSWGAFF. The CDR3 coding sequence is TGTGCCAGCTCTTGGGGGGCTTTCTTT. The chain combines TRBV18 with TRBJ1-1; a possible D gene is TRBD1 (5 bases). Trimming cost V 6 bases and J 11 bases, with 7 bases left between them. This CDR3 region has 9 residues. Germline V CDR1 and CDR2: KGHSH, LQKENI. Complete variable domain (other parts from reference TRBV18 and TRBJ1-1): NAGVMQNPRHLVRRRGQEARLRCSPMKGHSHVYWYRQLPEEGLKFMVYLQKENIIDESGMPKERFSAEFPKEGPSILRIQQVVRGDSAAYFCASSWGAFFGQGTRLTVV.

This clonotype came up many times. The rearrangement uses TRBV7-6 and TRBJ1-1, with D unclear. This CDR3 contains 13 residues. Per germline, CDR1 SGHVS and CDR2 FNYEAQ. V lost 4 bases to trimming and J lost 1 base, with 7 bases between them. CDR3 loop: CASSYRGNTEAFF. The CDR3 DNA sequence: TGTGCCAGCAGCTACCGCGGGAACACTGAAGCTTTCTTT.

This clonotype was detected only a few times. This rearrangement joins TRBV29-1 to TRBJ2-2, with 8 bases aligning to TRBD2. This CDR3 is built from 17 residues. Germline V gene lookup returns CDR1 SQVTM and CDR2 ANQGSEA. V was pared by 7 bases and J by 4 bases, with 17 bases of the junction left unmatched. The chain's CDR3 is CSAVPPGGGEGTGELFF. The DNA of the CDR3 is TGCAGCGCAGTGCCTCCCGGGGGGGGGGAGGGCACCGGGGAGCTGTTTTTT.